The TCR beta chain described here comes from a study of cytomegalovirus exposure and HLA in healthy donors. As to this clone: The antigen is not known.

General study findings and limits: Subsequent analysis showed first-cohort TCR clusters tending to co-occur in roughly 130 validation repertoires.

Produced via immunoSEQ multiplex PCR; TCRdb's table is partial and in-frame only. The top ten hold roughly 1% of the sample, which has approximately 200,000 clones, under 95% seen once. The CDR3 is 14 residues long. Germline loops: CDR1 MNHEY, CDR2 SVGAGI. With 2 bases clipped from V and 8 bases from J, the junction kept 8 bases outside the gene matches. The V call is TRBV6-5, the J call TRBJ1-2; TRBD1 agrees at 7 bases. The clonotype was recovered from a young woman in good health and CMV-seronegative. Sequenced: PBMCs. The CDR3 DNA reads as TGTGCCAGCAGTTACGGGACAGACACCTTCGGCTACACCTTC. It is translated as CASSYGTDTFGYTF.